The T cell receptor beta chain under discussion was sequenced for a study of cytomegalovirus exposure and HLA in healthy donors (dated by TCRdb to between 2016 and 2019). Background for the entire study: An earlier analysis of approximately 590 of the donors reported approximately 290 Gb of sequence data and roughly 110 million unique TCR beta sequences from around 200 million T cells. In a later genetic analysis, genome-wide SNP genotypes for about 65% of the roughly 670 donors were used, and that subset was treated as a discovery cohort. The number of donors typed differed by locus, with about 629-630 for A, B, C, DRB1 and DQB1, around 520 for DQA1, 600 to 610 for DPA1, and some 440 for DPB1. Across some 400 genotyped donors of the cohort, an average of roughly 200,000 unique TCR beta nucleotide sequences per donor were sequenced, and around 20% of those sequences were non-productive. Rather than drawing on any new phenotypic data, the later analysis identified candidate immune exposures from TCR beta sequences and the way those sequences occurred across donors. Both class I and class II loci were covered by HLA typing, at four-digit resolution. The study aimed to test whether signatures of past pathogen exposure could be identified by cataloging public T cell receptors. Donor age, sex, ethnicity and CMV serostatus were compiled together with the repertoire data. Along with the approximately 670-subject first cohort, a separate validation cohort of about 110 different subjects was used. The T cell repertoires of under 700 subjects were profiled by immunosequencing and related to cytomegalovirus serostatus. Several DR-DQ haplotypes were treated as single units for association and clustering because of strong linkage in the cohort. Approximately 300 gigabases of sequencing data and approximately 85 million unique TCR sequences were included in an early release covering roughly 600 HLA-typed donors. A later analysis re-analyzed previously published TCR beta repertoires from 650 to 800 donors and added high-resolution HLA genotyping to study TCR occurrence patterns. In an earlier analysis of roughly 580 of the donors, high-throughput TCR beta sequencing was used to judge whether each TCR beta V gene segment behaved as functional or pseudogenic. The study combined high-throughput TCR immunosequencing, statistical association of individual TCRs with disease status, and machine learning to predict cytomegalovirus infection status. Of the roughly 400 genotyped donors, about 80% fell in the genetic ancestry cluster associated with self-reported Caucasian donors. All discovery cohort repertoires had been generated on a single sequencing platform.

Preparation of the library involved the immunoSEQ multiplex PCR assay. A mixture of 60 forward primers for TCR Vbeta segments and 13 reverse primers for TCR Jbeta segments was used in the multiplex PCR. The CDR3 region of rearranged TCR beta genes was amplified from genomic DNA by a multiplex PCR assay. Amplified TCR beta libraries were sequenced as 87-base-pair reads on the Illumina HiSeq System. The authors processed their data as follows. Across the 500 to 700 repertoires, a later analysis counted 60 million to 90 million unique TCR beta chains, 9.5 million to 13 million of which were shared by at least two donors. To remove PCR and sequencing errors, raw reads were error-corrected and collapsed into unique sequences using a nearest-neighbor algorithm that merged closely related sequences. V, D and J gene segments were assigned by aligning CDR3 sequences to IMGT reference sequences. Each retained sequence needed at least a six-nucleotide match to both a V gene segment and a J gene segment. A rearrangement was called productive if the CDR3 had no stop codons and remained in frame with V and J, and every other rearrangement was called non-productive. CDR3 was defined according to IMGT convention as the region running from the second conserved V-encoded cysteine to the conserved J-encoded phenylalanine. The earlier analysis of about 610 of the donors excluded sequences that lacked an unambiguous match to a single V gene segment. An earlier analysis of 587 of the donors called V segments functional above 56.7% productive rearrangements and segregating when the between-donor standard deviation exceeded 5%. A statistical classification framework was built for diagnosing cytomegalovirus status from the catalog of TCR beta chain sequences. In a later analysis, TCR nucleotide sequences were compared against IMGT/GENE-DB human TR gene sequences so that V and J genes could be assigned. In a later analysis, CDR3 sequences and most-parsimonious VDJ recombination scenarios were assigned using the TCRdist pipeline. In a later analysis, each TCR beta chain was defined by its CDR3 amino acid sequence together with its V-gene family, and reads without a unique V-gene family were excluded. In a later analysis, approximately 640 highly shared, low-generation-probability nucleotide sequences were removed to address suspected cross-contamination and a sequencing artifact. In a later analysis, a clonal expansion index for each public chain was calculated from normalized within-repertoire ranks of inferred template counts. In a later analysis, generation probabilities were computed with a VDJ recombination model fitted to out-of-frame rearrangements, and the resulting probabilities were checked against IGoR. A later analysis scored TCR-TCR, TCR-HLA and TCR-CMV co-occurrence with hypergeometric tests, applying a repertoire-size bias correction to TCR pairs. To estimate false discovery rates, a later analysis permuted the HLA or CMV assignments 20 times. In a later analysis, co-occurring TCRs were grouped with DBSCAN, and TCRdist sequence similarity was added when clustering was performed within HLA-allele-positive subsets. Co-occurrence clustering excluded repertoires with fewer than 30,000 or more than 120,000 public chains, plus five with anomalous nucleotide sharing. What TCRdb holds here is the immuneACCESS table cut down to in-frame rearrangements. Part of the clones is not present; checked against another copy, under half of the missing clones reflect an unresolved V gene, and the others are unexplained. Clone size and V and J calls were adopted from that table, with D and trimming inferred from the DNA. The sample table shows 60,000 to 75,000 clones, and 60% to 75% are seen once. The top ten hold approximately 10% of the sample.

Points on this clone: Which antigen it targets is not known. Base-call qualities are not available, and no considerably larger clone is one nucleotide away.

The cohort consisted of fewer than 700 healthy bone marrow donors. Cohort members were all nominally healthy when sampled, although unrecorded immune exposures were likely present. The donor was CMV seropositive and belonged to the group of 250 to 300 seropositive cohort members. Every donor gave a peripheral blood sample, and the peripheral blood mononuclear cells from that sample were used for TCR beta sequencing. The Qiagen DNeasy Blood Extraction Kit was used to extract genomic DNA from the blood cell samples. Trimming costs V 2 bases and J 6 bases, and their ends lie 10 bases apart. The CDR3 runs 13 residues from the cysteine to the phenylalanine. Of all the DNA, just the CDR3 is kept, 39 bases in frame from base 1. The germline V gene specifies KGHSH as CDR1 and LQKENI as CDR2. The study at large found these results: Several of the top co-occurrence clusters appeared to be linked to parvovirus B19, influenza, CMV and Epstein-Barr virus, according to a later analysis. In a later analysis, some 18,000 TCR beta sequences were associated with specific HLA alleles at a false discovery rate of 0.05. The authors suggested that the approach could potentially be generalized to other disease states and immunological phenotypes. Most TCR sequences were seen in very few donors, while some public TCRs were found in many individuals. When HLA alleles, especially DR and DQ, strongly co-occurred, attributing TCR associations to individual alleles was difficult. Three of the identified cytomegalovirus-associated TCR beta chains were confirmed in vitro to be specific for cytomegalovirus antigens. Because counts were too low, about 18 rarely observed V segments, including chromosome 9 orphons, were left out of the earlier analysis of 587 of the donors. In a later analysis, HLA-associated TCR beta chains showed more clonal expansion and lower generation probabilities than non-associated chains that were equally common. In this cohort, only TCR beta chains were sequenced, and detectable features were limited by the absence of alpha or paired-chain data. In the study, around 160 TCR beta chains were listed as associated with cytomegalovirus. For the cohort, immune exposure information was limited to CMV serostatus. A further reported finding was that TCR beta sequences accurately predicted the HLA-A and HLA-B alleles for most subjects in the first cohort. Correlated functional status among segregating V segments might reflect linkage disequilibrium, but an unknown experimental factor could not be ruled out. Some IMGT-functional V segments, including TRBV6-2 and TRBV6-3, could not be told apart with the 87-base-pair reads, so those segments were excluded. A later analysis found that TCR association rates varied across HLA loci, with DRB1 alleles showing the most associated TCRs and HLA-C alleles the fewest. Cytomegalovirus status was reported to be diagnosed by the classifier with high specificity and sensitivity in both the original and validation cohorts. The presence/absence analyses assumed that sequencing depth was roughly uniform across donors, and that assumption may not be true. A group of highly shared sequence variants was considered likely to be a technical artifact of the sequencing pipeline. In an earlier analysis of approximately 590 of the donors, most TCR beta V segments were observed in productive rearrangements about 87% or about 30% of the time, broadly matching IMGT annotations. In a later genetic analysis, a missense DCLRE1C variant was associated with V-gene and J-gene trimming of TCR beta chains, and the association was replicated in an independent cohort. In a later genetic analysis, fewer N-insertions in productive TCRs were reported among donors in an Asian-associated ancestry cluster than the 666-donor mean. A later analysis found that most CMV-associated TCR beta chains appeared HLA-restricted, with HLA associations seemingly driven largely by CMV exposure. HLA typing was unavailable for some donors at each locus, so association tests used only the typed subset.

The sample comprised PBMCs. Recombination joined TRBV18 with TRBJ1-2; the D gene remains uncertain. This receptor was identified in a woman aged 60-70 years in good health and CMV-seropositive. The DNA sequence is TGTGCCAGCTCACCAACGGGTTTAGATGGCTACACCTTC. Protein translation: CASSPTGLDGYTF.